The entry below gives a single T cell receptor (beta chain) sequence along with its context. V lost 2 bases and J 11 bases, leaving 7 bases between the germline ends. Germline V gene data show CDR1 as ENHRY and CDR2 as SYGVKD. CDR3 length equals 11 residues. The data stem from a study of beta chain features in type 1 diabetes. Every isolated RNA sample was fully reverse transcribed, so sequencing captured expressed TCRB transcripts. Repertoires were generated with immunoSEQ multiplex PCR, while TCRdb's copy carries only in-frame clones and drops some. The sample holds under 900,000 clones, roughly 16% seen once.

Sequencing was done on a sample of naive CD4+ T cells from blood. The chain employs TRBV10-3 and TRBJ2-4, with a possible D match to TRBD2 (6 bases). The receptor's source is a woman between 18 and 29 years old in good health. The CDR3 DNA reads TGTGCCATCAGTGAGGCGGGGTTTCAGTACTTC. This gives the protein CAISEAGFQYF.